The 9 T cell receptor beta chains below come from one sample, sequenced in a study of T cell clusters in autoimmune cytopenias. One tube held mixed TRB-A and TRB-B primer pools for touch-down PCR. Using the multiplex PCR reads, TCRdb records one entry per CDR3 protein without DNA. The sample's table shows some 5,000 distinct CDR3 sequences. Some 40,000 genome equivalents of blood DNA were amplified for TRB. These records were also assigned to another study, of T cell repertoires in aging, cancer and after chemotherapy.

The sequenced material came from peripheral blood. The receptors here all came from a human donor in good health.

By frequency, this clonotype registers medium-sized. The CDR3 sequence: CASRTTGGNTIYF. J is TRBJ1-3 and V is TRBV6-5; checking the TCRdb D call of TRBD1 is not possible without DNA. This CDR3 region has 13 residues. Germline V gene sequence: CDR1 MNHEY, CDR2 SVGAGI.

Judged by frequency, this clonotype is medium-sized. The chain carries TRBV24-1 and TRBJ2-2; with no DNA, the TCRdb D assignment of TRBD1 cannot be verified. The CDR3 has 16 amino acids. Germline V gene lookup returns CDR1 KGHDR and CDR2 SFDVKD. CDR3 region: CATSDPSPGWSGELFF.

The chain recombines TRBV5-1 with TRBJ2-4; with no DNA, the TCRdb D assignment of TRBD2 cannot be verified. This CDR3 is 15 amino acids long. Germline CDR1 reads SGHRS; CDR2 reads YFSETQ. CDR3 region: CASGLAGGGGNIQYF.

The chain links TRBV12-3 or TRBV12-4 to TRBJ2-2; the TCRdb call, TRBD1, lacks DNA for checking. The length of the CDR3 is 16 residues. CDR3 amino acids: CASSPQGPANTGELFF.

The chain uses TRBV7-9 and TRBJ1-1. This CDR3 contains 13 residues. CDR1 SEHNR and CDR2 FQNEAQ come from the germline V gene (reference sequence). CDR3 sequence: CASSTGGGTEAFF.

Its frequency marks this clonotype as medium-sized (0.01 to 0.1%). V gene TRBV18 combines with J gene TRBJ2-2; the D gene TCRdb calls, TRBD1, cannot be checked with no DNA. This CDR3 spans 14 amino acids. CDR1 is KGHSH, CDR2 LQKENI, per germline. The chain's CDR3 is CASSRQGNGGELFF.

The chain recombines TRBV11-2 with TRBJ2-7; TCRdb proposes TRBD2, but this gene call is untestable without DNA. The CDR3 has 16 residues. The germline V gene encodes CDR1 SGHAT and CDR2 FQNNGV. CDR3 region: CASSQGTSGTTYEQYF.

This clonotype registers medium-sized (0.01 to 0.1%) by frequency. The gene calls are TRBV12-3 or TRBV12-4 and TRBJ2-1. The length of the CDR3 is 12 residues. The CDR3 here is CASRRVADEQFF.

The rearrangement links TRBV5-1 to TRBJ2-7; TCRdb designates TRBD1, a call that cannot be tested without DNA. CDR1 is SGHRS, CDR2 YFSETQ, per germline. The CDR3 consists of 14 residues. The CDR3 protein is CASSVAGDPYEQYF.